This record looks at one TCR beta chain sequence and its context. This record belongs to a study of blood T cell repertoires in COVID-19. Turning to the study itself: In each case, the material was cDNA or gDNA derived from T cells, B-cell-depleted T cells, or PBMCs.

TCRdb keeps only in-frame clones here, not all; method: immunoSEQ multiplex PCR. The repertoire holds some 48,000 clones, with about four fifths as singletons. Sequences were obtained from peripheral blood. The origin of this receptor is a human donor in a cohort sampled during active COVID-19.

Here the CDR3 DNA reads TGTGCCACACCCGACAGGGAAGGGACCAAGGCCGGGGAGCTGTTTTTT. Translation gives CATPDREGTKAGELFF. V and J are TRBV30 and TRBJ2-2; 7 bases agree with TRBD1. V lost 8 bases, J lost 6 bases, and 18 bases stayed unmatched. Germline V lookup: CDR1 GTSNPN, CDR2 SVGIG (reference sequence). The CDR3 contains 16 residues. Complete variable domain (other parts from reference TRBV30 and TRBJ2-2): SQTIHQWPATLVQPVGSPLSLECTVEGTSNPNLYWYRQAAGRGLQLLFYSVGIGQISSEVPQNLSASRPQDRQFILSSKKLLLSDSGFYLCATPDREGTKAGELFFGEGSRLTVL.